The 22 T cell receptor beta chains presented below share a single source sample, sequenced in a study of blood T cell repertoires in COVID-19. Clones were read by immunoSEQ multiplex PCR, and TCRdb kept only the in-frame ones, dropping some. Here the sample spans about 210,000 clones, roughly nine tenths being singletons. Sequencing used peripheral blood. All receptors come from a woman aged 70-85 years with acute or convalescent COVID-19.

This clone was picked up a small number of times. The CDR3 DNA reads as TGTGCCAGCAGTCCTAATCGAGTCATGGGACAGGGCTTTACTGGGGCCAACGTCCTGACTTTC. Its protein product is CASSPNRVMGQGFTGANVLTF. The chain recombines TRBV3-1 (or the pseudogene TRBV3-2) with TRBJ2-6; 9 bases line up with TRBD1. The germline CDR1 and CDR2 sequences are LGHDT and YNNKEL (reference sequence). The CDR3 has 21 amino acids. V gave up 6 bases and J gave up 2 bases; unmatched junction bases: 20.

V and J are TRBV27 and TRBJ1-6, with D possibly TRBD1 on 6 matching bases. Trimming shortened V by 5 bases and J by 0 bases, and 11 bases separated the two germline ends. The germline V gene encodes CDR1 MNHEY and CDR2 SMNVEV (reference sequence). This CDR3 contains 16 residues. Here the CDR3 reads CASSLTGSSYNSPLHF. The CDR3 DNA reads as TGTGCCAGCAGTCTAACAGGGAGCTCCTATAATTCACCCCTCCACTTT.

In this sample, this clone turned up once. The chain couples TRBV6-2 or TRBV6-3 to TRBJ2-1, with D possibly being TRBD2 (6 bases). The germline CDR1 and CDR2 sequences are MNHEY and SVGEGT. This CDR3 has 14 residues. V lost 5 bases and J lost 1, with 9 bases in between. CDR3 nucleotides: TGTGCCAGCAGTGCCGGGGGATCCTACAATGAGCAGTTCTTC. It yields the protein CASSAGGSYNEQFF.

V gene TRBV18 combines with J gene TRBJ1-6; 7 nucleotides line up with TRBD1. Germline V gene lookup returns CDR1 KGHSH and CDR2 LQKENI. J lost 7 bases, V lost 8 bases, and 8 bases had no gene match. The CDR3 is 14 amino acids. The CDR3 here is CASAQTGWNSPLHF. The CDR3 region has the DNA TGTGCCAGCGCACAGACAGGGTGGAATTCACCCCTCCACTTT.

The chain has TRBV11-2 and TRBJ1-1; no definite D call. Deletions cut 2 bases from V and 5 bases from J, with 6 bases between. This CDR3 contains 12 residues. Germline V gives CDR1 SGHAT, CDR2 FQNNGV. The chain's CDR3 is CASSLHETEAFF. The CDR3 nucleotides are TGTGCCAGCAGCTTACACGAGACTGAAGCTTTCTTT. Full variable domain (missing parts from reference TRBV11-2 and TRBJ1-1): EAGVAQSPRYKIIEKRQSVAFWCNPISGHATLYWYQQILGQGPKLLIQFQNNGVVDDSQLPKDRFSAERLKGVDSTLKIQPAKLEDSAVYLCASSLHETEAFFGQGTRLTVV.

The CDR3 sequence is CASSSGQISATNEKLFF. CDR3 in DNA: TGTGCCAGCAGCTCGGGACAGATCTCTGCAACTAATGAAAAACTGTTTTTT. The J gene is TRBJ1-4, the V gene TRBV7-9; 7 bases map to TRBD1. J lost 0 bases, V lost 4 bases, and 8 bases had no gene match. The CDR3 runs to 17 residues. Germline CDR1 reads SEHNR; CDR2 reads FQNEAQ (reference sequence).

The chain recombines TRBV6-6 with TRBJ1-6; TRBD1 matches at 9 bases. CDR3 length: 16 amino acids. The V gene end was trimmed by 2 bases and the J gene end by 10 bases; junction bases not matched to a gene: 9. Germline lookup yields CDR1 MNHNY and CDR2 SVGAGI (reference sequence). CDR3: CASSYPGQGAGSPLHF. As DNA, the CDR3 is TGTGCCAGCAGTTACCCGGGACAGGGCGCGGGGTCACCCCTCCACTTT.

The chain employs TRBV4-2 and TRBJ2-7; D might be TRBD1 (6 bases). This CDR3 has 16 amino acids. V lost 2 bases to trimming and J lost 5 bases, with 19 bases between them. Germline V CDR1 and CDR2: LGHNA, YNFKEQ. This chain's CDR3 is CASSQSAQGIPNEQYF. DNA of the CDR3: TGTGCCAGCAGCCAAAGCGCGCAGGGGATCCCAAACGAGCAGTACTTC.

The rearrangement joins TRBV18 to TRBJ1-4; 7 positions agree with TRBD1. The CDR3 length is 14 residues. Germline CDR1 reads KGHSH; CDR2 reads LQKENI. The J segment lost 3 bases and the V segment lost 8 bases, leaving 6 bases of the junction unmatched. CDR3 nucleotide sequence: TGTGCCAGCCGCCTTGACAGGGCTAATGAAAAACTGTTTTTT. Translated: CASRLDRANEKLFF.

The chain recombines TRBV12-3 or TRBV12-4 with TRBJ2-2; no firm D call. The CDR3 is 13 amino acids. Trimming left V 6 bases short and J 5 bases short, with 10 bases between. The CDR3 sequence is CASRTTATGELFF. The CDR3 DNA follows: TGTGCCAGCAGGACAACAGCTACCGGGGAGCTGTTTTTT.

V gene TRBV18 combines with J gene TRBJ2-7, with 8 bases lining up with TRBD1. The CDR3 is 13 amino acids. J was trimmed by 6 bases and V by 4 bases; bases with no gene match: 5. From germline, CDR1 is KGHSH and CDR2 LQKENI. Written as DNA, the CDR3 is TGTGCCAGCTCACTGGACAGGGTAGGCGAGCAGTACTTC. Amino acids: CASSLDRVGEQYF.

The rearrangement uses TRBV28 and TRBJ1-6; no reliable D call. The length of the CDR3 is 15 residues. Trimming stripped 6 bases from V and 0 bases from J, with 9 bases between. The germline gives CDR1 MDHEN, CDR2 SYDVKM. The CDR3 sequence: CASRSASSYNSPLHF. Written as DNA, the CDR3 is TGTGCCAGCAGATCAGCGAGCTCCTATAATTCACCCCTCCACTTT.

This sequence joins TRBV19 and TRBJ2-5; TRBD2 matches at 9 bases. Germline-derived CDR1 and CDR2 are LNHDA and SQIVND (reference sequence). The CDR3 is made up of 15 amino acids. The V gene end was trimmed by 6 bases and the J gene end by 3 bases; junction bases not matched to a gene: 8. The CDR3 reads CASSDVASGKETQYF. The CDR3, as DNA: TGTGCCAGTAGCGATGTGGCTAGCGGGAAAGAGACCCAGTACTTC.

J is TRBJ2-2 and V is TRBV27, with D possibly TRBD2 on 6 matching bases. There are 12 residues in the CDR3. Deletions cut 7 bases from V and 5 bases from J, with 8 bases between. Germline V CDR1 and CDR2: MNHEY, SMNVEV (reference sequence). The CDR3 DNA follows: TGTGCCAGCAACCGGGGGACCGGGGAGCTGTTTTTT. Residues: CASNRGTGELFF.

The chain uses TRBV5-6 and TRBJ1-5, with 7 bases fitting TRBD1. The V gene's germline CDR1 is SGHDT and CDR2 YYEEEE. This CDR3 comprises 15 residues. With 0 bases clipped from V and 1 base from J, the junction kept 1 base outside the gene matches. The CDR3 bases are TGTGCCAGCAGCTTGGGACAGGGAAGCAATCAGCCCCAGCATTTT. As protein: CASSLGQGSNQPQHF.

The CDR3 reads CASSLGRGRAHEQYF. In nucleotides, the CDR3 is TGTGCCAGCAGCTTAGGACGTGGGAGGGCGCACGAGCAGTACTTC. The chain employs TRBV11-2 and TRBJ2-7; 7 positions agree with TRBD2. CDR1 and CDR2 (germline): SGHAT, FQNNGV. The CDR3 loop spans 15 amino acids. Trimming removed 1 base from V and 5 bases from J; junction bases left unmatched: 8.

Only one count was recorded for this clone. The rearrangement uses TRBV7-2 and TRBJ2-5; the D gene is possibly TRBD2 (7 bases). Germline V gene lookup returns CDR1 SGHTA and CDR2 FQGNSA. V gave up 5 bases and J gave up 4 bases, with 17 bases separating them. CDR3 size: 15 residues. CDR3 protein: CASSRTMGGAETQYF. The CDR3 DNA follows: TGTGCCAGCAGCCGGACGATGGGGGGGGCAGAGACCCAGTACTTC.

The V call is TRBV27, the J call TRBJ1-5, with D uncertain. The V gene lost 5 bases and the J gene lost 2 bases, with 10 bases spanning the gap. This CDR3 contains 14 residues. Germline lookup yields CDR1 MNHEY and CDR2 SMNVEV (reference sequence). DNA of the CDR3: TGTGCCAGCAGTCCTCGGGATGGCAATCAGCCCCAGCATTTT. Protein: CASSPRDGNQPQHF.

This chain uses TRBV7-2 with TRBJ1-5; D is possibly TRBD1 (5 bases). Per the germline V gene, CDR1 is SGHTA and CDR2 is FQGNSA. The CDR3 loop spans 17 amino acids. V was trimmed by 1 base and J by 3 bases, leaving 16 bases between them. CDR3 nucleotides: TGTGCCAGCAGCTTAGTAGGGACGGGGGAGAACAATCAGCCCCAGCATTTT. Protein: CASSLVGTGENNQPQHF. The full variable domain, in which reference TRBV7-2 and TRBJ1-5 provide the parts outside the CDR3, is GAGVSQSPSNKVTEKGKDVELRCDPISGHTALYWYRQSLGQGLEFLIYFQGNSAPDKSGLPSDRFSAERTGGSVSTLTIQRTQQEDSAVYLCASSLVGTGENNQPQHFGDGTRLSIL.

This chain joins TRBV19 and TRBJ2-2; 8 positions agree with TRBD1. This CDR3 region has 14 residues. Germline V lookup: CDR1 LNHDA, CDR2 SQIVND (reference sequence). The V segment lost 10 bases and the J segment 2 bases; nucleotides outside the gene matches: 6. Here the CDR3 reads CATTDRGNTGELFF. The CDR3 DNA reads as TGTGCCACTACCGACAGGGGCAACACCGGGGAGCTGTTTTTT. Full variable domain (missing parts from reference TRBV19 and TRBJ2-2): DGGITQSPKYLFRKEGQNVTLSCEQNLNHDAMYWYRQDPGQGLRLIYYSQIVNDFQKGDIAEGYSVSREKKESFPLTVTSAQKNPTAFYLCATTDRGNTGELFFGEGSRLTVL.

In this sample, this clone turned up once. This sequence joins TRBV25-1 and TRBJ1-6; D may be TRBD1 (5 bases). Trimming left V 6 bases short and J 6 bases short, with 9 bases between. The CDR3 extends over 13 amino acids. Looked up from germline, CDR1 is MGHDK and CDR2 is SYGVNS. Here the CDR3 DNA reads TGTGCCAGCAGGACAGAGCTTAATTCACCCCTCCACTTT. This encodes CASRTELNSPLHF.

The rearrangement uses TRBV29-1 and TRBJ2-1; D possibly corresponds to TRBD2 (7 bases). This CDR3 has 13 residues. V lost 5 bases, J lost 7 bases, and 15 bases lay in between. Germline-derived CDR1 and CDR2 are SQVTM and ANQGSEA. The CDR3 bases are TGCAGCGTTTACCGGGGGGCAGGGAATGAGCAGTTCTTC. It encodes CSVYRGAGNEQFF.